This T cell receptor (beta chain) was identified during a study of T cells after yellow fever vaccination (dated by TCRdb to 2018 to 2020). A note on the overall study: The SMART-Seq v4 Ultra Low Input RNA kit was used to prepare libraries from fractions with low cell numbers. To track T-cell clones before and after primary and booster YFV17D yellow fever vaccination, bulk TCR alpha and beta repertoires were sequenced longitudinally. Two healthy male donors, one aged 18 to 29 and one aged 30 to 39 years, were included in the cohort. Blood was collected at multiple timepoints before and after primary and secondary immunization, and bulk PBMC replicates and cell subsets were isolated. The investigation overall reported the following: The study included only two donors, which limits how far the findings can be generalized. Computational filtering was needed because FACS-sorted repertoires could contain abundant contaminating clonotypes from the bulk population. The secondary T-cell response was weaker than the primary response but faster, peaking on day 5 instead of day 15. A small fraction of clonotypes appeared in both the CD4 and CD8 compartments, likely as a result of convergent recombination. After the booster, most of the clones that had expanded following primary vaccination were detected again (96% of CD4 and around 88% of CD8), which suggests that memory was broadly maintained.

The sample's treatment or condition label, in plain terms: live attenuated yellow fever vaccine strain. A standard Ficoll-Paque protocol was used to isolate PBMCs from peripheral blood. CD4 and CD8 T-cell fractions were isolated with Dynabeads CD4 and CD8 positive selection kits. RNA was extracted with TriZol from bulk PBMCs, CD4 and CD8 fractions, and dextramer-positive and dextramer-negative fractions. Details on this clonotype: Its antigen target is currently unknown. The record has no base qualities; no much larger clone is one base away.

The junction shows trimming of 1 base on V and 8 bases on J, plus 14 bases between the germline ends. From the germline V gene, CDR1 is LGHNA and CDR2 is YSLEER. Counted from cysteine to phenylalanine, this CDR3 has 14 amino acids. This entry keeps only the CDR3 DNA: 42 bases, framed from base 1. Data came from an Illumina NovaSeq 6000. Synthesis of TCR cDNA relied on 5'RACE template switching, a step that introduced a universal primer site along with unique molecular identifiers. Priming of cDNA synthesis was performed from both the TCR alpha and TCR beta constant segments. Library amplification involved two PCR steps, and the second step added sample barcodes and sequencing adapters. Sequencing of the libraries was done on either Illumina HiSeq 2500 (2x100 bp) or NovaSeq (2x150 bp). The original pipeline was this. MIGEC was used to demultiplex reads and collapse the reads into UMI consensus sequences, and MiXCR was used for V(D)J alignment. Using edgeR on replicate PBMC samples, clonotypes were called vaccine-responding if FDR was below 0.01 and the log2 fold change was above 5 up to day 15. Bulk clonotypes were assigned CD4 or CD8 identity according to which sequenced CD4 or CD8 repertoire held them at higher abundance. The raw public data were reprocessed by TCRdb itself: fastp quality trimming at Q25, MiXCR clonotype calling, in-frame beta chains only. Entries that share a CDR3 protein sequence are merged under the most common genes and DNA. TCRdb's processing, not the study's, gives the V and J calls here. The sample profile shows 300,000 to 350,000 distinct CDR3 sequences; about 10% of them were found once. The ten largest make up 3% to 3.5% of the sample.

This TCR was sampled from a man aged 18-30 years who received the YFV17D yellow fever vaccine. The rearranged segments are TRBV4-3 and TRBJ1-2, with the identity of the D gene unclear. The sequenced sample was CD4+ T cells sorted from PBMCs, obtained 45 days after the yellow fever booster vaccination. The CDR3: CASSQGSIPAGYTF. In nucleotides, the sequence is TGCGCCAGCAGCCAAGGCAGCATTCCGGCAGGCTACACCTTC.